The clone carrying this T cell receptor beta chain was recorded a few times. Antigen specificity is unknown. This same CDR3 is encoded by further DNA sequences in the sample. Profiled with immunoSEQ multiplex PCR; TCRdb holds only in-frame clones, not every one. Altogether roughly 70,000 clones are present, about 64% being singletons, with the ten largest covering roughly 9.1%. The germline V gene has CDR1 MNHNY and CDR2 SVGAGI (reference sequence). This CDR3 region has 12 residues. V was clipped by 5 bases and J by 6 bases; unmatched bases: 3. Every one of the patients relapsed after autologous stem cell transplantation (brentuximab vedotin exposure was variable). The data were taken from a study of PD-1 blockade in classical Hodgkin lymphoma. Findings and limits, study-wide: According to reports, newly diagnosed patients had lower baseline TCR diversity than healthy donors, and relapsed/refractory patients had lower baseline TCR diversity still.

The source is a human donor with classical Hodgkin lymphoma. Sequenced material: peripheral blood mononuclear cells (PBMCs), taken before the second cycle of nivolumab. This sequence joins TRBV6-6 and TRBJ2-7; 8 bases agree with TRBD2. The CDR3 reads CASSPREGEQYF. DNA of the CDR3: TGTGCCAGCAGTCCCCGGGAGGGCGAGCAGTACTTC.